This entry concerns a single TCR beta chain. TCRdb keeps only in-frame clones here, not all; method: immunoSEQ multiplex PCR. The sample holds more than 15,000 clones, under 85% seen once. This sample was taken from a study of ipilimumab plus nivolumab after autologous stem cell transplantation. Study summary: Typical patient got a few ipilimumab doses and 7 or 8 nivolumab doses (median). The DLBCL group included primary refractory and relapsed cases.

Ipilimumab, 1 mg/kg, started 14 to 28 days after autologous transplant. Through week 26, nivolumab 3 mg/kg IV was given weeks 1, 4, 7, 10, then biweekly. Trimming stripped 5 bases from V and 2 bases from J, with 19 bases between. The CDR3 is 17 amino acids. Per germline, CDR1 MDHEN and CDR2 SYDVKM. This sequence originates from a male donor with diffuse large B-cell lymphoma. The sample here was PBMCs, taken in a trial of ipilimumab plus nivolumab as post-transplant consolidation. V is TRBV28 and J is TRBJ2-1; perhaps D is TRBD1 or TRBD2 (5 bases each). The CDR3 DNA follows: TGTGCCAGCAGTATAGGCGATTTTCGGGGCCCCTACAATGAGCAGTTCTTC. It codes for CASSIGDFRGPYNEQFF.